One and the same sample provided the 29 T cell receptor beta chains below, sequenced in a study of cytomegalovirus exposure and HLA in healthy donors. In the PCR, 60 Vbeta and 13 Jbeta primers were used. Generated by immunoSEQ multiplex PCR, the TCRdb table keeps only in-frame clones and is missing some. The data contain about 99,000 clones, roughly 85% of them singletons. Material for sequencing was PBMCs. These receptors all stem from a man in his sixties in good health and CMV-seropositive.

The chain links TRBV14 to TRBJ2-5; 8 nucleotides line up with TRBD2. There are 16 residues in the CDR3. V was clipped by 0 bases and J by 5 bases; unmatched bases: 8. CDR1 and CDR2 from the germline V gene are SGHDN and FVKESK. CDR3 loop: CASSQDGGTSRETQYF. CDR3 in DNA: TGTGCCAGCAGCCAAGATGGGGGGACTAGTCGCGAGACCCAGTACTTC.

The chain couples TRBV15 to TRBJ2-3, with TRBD2 matching over 7 bases. The CDR3 consists of 14 residues. V lost 0 bases and J lost 10; bases outside the gene matches: 7. Per germline, CDR1 LNHNV and CDR2 YYDKDF (reference sequence). The CDR3 nucleotides are TGTGCCACCAGCAGAGACCCGGGGGGAGCAGCGCAGTATTTT. It specifies CATSRDPGGAAQYF.

This chain uses TRBV21-1 with TRBJ2-1; the table gives TRBD2 as D, unverified against the DNA. TRBV21-1 constitutes a pseudogene. The CDR3 runs 16 residues. Here the CDR3 DNA reads TGTGCCAGCATTACCCTGACTAGCGGGGGGTCTCACGAGCAGTTCTTC. Protein: CASITLTSGGSHEQFF.

The chain links TRBV5-1 to TRBJ1-3; no clear D gene. Trimming stripped 0 bases from V and 0 bases from J, with 10 bases between. CDR3 length: 16 amino acids. From germline, CDR1 is SGHRS and CDR2 YFSETQ. The chain's CDR3 is CASSLAALASGNTIYF. The CDR3 bases are TGCGCCAGCAGCTTGGCCGCATTAGCCTCTGGAAACACCATATATTTT.

The chain couples TRBV6-4 to TRBJ1-1, with TRBD1 as a possible D gene (5 bases). Trimming shortened V by 6 bases and J by 10 bases, and 21 bases separated the two germline ends. Germline V lookup: CDR1 MRHNA, CDR2 SNTAGT. The CDR3 covers 14 residues. The CDR3 is CASSAEPNRMRAFF. Here the CDR3 DNA reads TGTGCCAGCAGCGCCGAACCGAACAGGATGCGAGCTTTCTTT.

V is TRBV27 and J is TRBJ2-4; TRBD2 aligns across 16 bases. The CDR3 is 19 amino acids. After removal of 3 bases from V and 1 base from J, the junction contained 6 bases not matched to a gene. Germline V gives CDR1 MNHEY, CDR2 SMNVEV (reference sequence). CDR3 nucleotide sequence: TGTGCCAGCAGTTTCTACGGGACTAGCGGGGGGGCGGCCAAAAACATTCAGTACTTC. As protein: CASSFYGTSGGAAKNIQYF.

This rearrangement joins TRBV18 to TRBJ1-5, with no clear D. Per germline, CDR1 KGHSH and CDR2 LQKENI. V was cut by 6 bases and J by 10 bases, with 22 bases left in between. The CDR3 contains 15 residues. The CDR3 reads CASSPEGHQRSPQHF. CDR3 bases: TGTGCCAGCTCTCCGGAGGGTCACCAGCGATCACCCCAGCATTTT. Complete variable domain (other parts from reference TRBV18 and TRBJ1-5): NAGVMQNPRHLVRRRGQEARLRCSPMKGHSHVYWYRQLPEEGLKFMVYLQKENIIDESGMPKERFSAEFPKEGPSILRIQQVVRGDSAAYFCASSPEGHQRSPQHFGDGTRLSIL.

The chain carries TRBV9 and TRBJ2-1; 10 bases line up with TRBD1. The CDR3 has 15 amino acids. Losses at the gene ends were 4 bases for V and 2 bases for J; bases not matched to a gene: 3. The germline CDR1 and CDR2 sequences are SGDLS and YYNGEE. The CDR3 spells CASSRGQGTYNEQFF. CDR3 nucleotides: TGTGCCAGCAGCCGGGGACAGGGGACCTACAATGAGCAGTTCTTC.

This clone has a handful of counts. The chain combines TRBV7-2 with TRBJ1-5; no firm D call. With 2 bases removed from V and 4 bases from J, the gap between germline ends came to 9 bases. Germline V gene data show CDR1 as SGHTA and CDR2 as FQGNSA. The CDR3 loop spans 14 amino acids. CDR3 nucleotides: TGTGCCAGCAGCTTACGGGGATCGAATCAGCCCCAGCATTTT. Protein: CASSLRGSNQPQHF.

This chain joins TRBV5-1 and TRBJ2-7; D is ambiguous. Trimming pared 0 bases from V and 7 bases from J, leaving 11 bases between. The CDR3 has 13 residues. CDR1 and CDR2 from the germline V gene are SGHRS and YFSETQ. The chain's CDR3 is CASSLDPSGEQYF. The CDR3 DNA reads TGCGCCAGCAGCTTGGATCCGTCCGGGGAGCAGTACTTC. Full variable domain (remainder filled in from reference TRBV5-1 and TRBJ2-7): KAGVTQTPRYLIKTRGQQVTLSCSPISGHRSVSWYQQTPGQGLQFLFEYFSETQRNKGNFPGRFSGRQFSNSRSEMNVSTLELGDSALYLCASSLDPSGEQYFGPGTRLTVT.

J is TRBJ1-2 and V is TRBV6-5, with 7 positions matching TRBD1. The CDR3 has 15 amino acids. Germline CDR1 reads MNHEY; CDR2 reads SVGAGI. After removal of 6 bases from V and 0 bases from J, the junction contained 7 bases not matched to a gene. The CDR3 loop reads CASRPDRQTNYGYTF. CDR3 bases: TGTGCCAGCAGGCCGGACAGGCAGACTAACTATGGCTACACCTTC.

The chain recombines TRBV18 with TRBJ2-4, with 8 positions matching TRBD1. The CDR3 consists of 14 residues. Germline CDR1 is KGHSH and CDR2 is LQKENI. The ends lost 3 bases at V and 6 bases at J; junction bases unmatched: 4. The CDR3 coding sequence is TGTGCCAGCTCACCGGACAGGGTTGGAAACATTCAGTACTTC. Its protein is CASSPDRVGNIQYF.

This clone was counted between two and nine times. This rearrangement joins TRBV18 to TRBJ1-5; D gene ambiguous. V lost 3 bases and J lost 1, with 16 bases in between. The CDR3 spans 17 residues. From germline, CDR1 is KGHSH and CDR2 LQKENI. CDR3 residues: CASSPVGGSRSNQPQHF. Written as DNA, the CDR3 is TGTGCCAGCTCACCTGTAGGAGGGTCCAGGAGCAATCAGCCCCAGCATTTT.

The chain uses TRBV15 and TRBJ2-5; tentative D call: TRBD1 (6 bases). The DNA end lines up better with TRBJ2-7; the J call may be wrong. The germline gives CDR1 LNHNV, CDR2 YYDKDF (reference sequence). This CDR3 has 15 amino acids. The CDR3 DNA is TGTGCCACCAGCAGAGATCAGGGGACGTTCAACGAGCAGTACTTC. Amino acids: CATSRDQGTFNEQYF.

This clone was seen only once. The chain combines TRBV28 with TRBJ2-6; D ambiguous. CDR1 is MDHEN and CDR2 is SYDVKM in the germline V gene. V was pared by 5 bases and J by 2 bases, with 10 bases between. The CDR3 is 15 amino acids. The CDR3 DNA is TGTGCCAGCAGTCAACCAGGTCCTGGGGCCAACGTCCTGACTTTC. Translating gives CASSQPGPGANVLTF.

The CDR3 sequence: CASSSAEAGTYEQYF. Here the CDR3 DNA reads TGTGCCAGCAGCAGCGCCGAGGCAGGGACCTACGAGCAGTACTTC. This chain uses TRBV28 with TRBJ2-7; D is possibly TRBD1 (5 bases). The V gene's germline CDR1 is MDHEN and CDR2 SYDVKM. Trimming took 6 bases from V and 2 from J, leaving 17 bases between them. The CDR3 covers 15 residues.

The rearrangement uses TRBV6-4 and TRBJ2-2; possible D gene TRBD2, 6 bases. Germline values: CDR1 MRHNA, CDR2 SNTAGT. CDR3 length: 14 amino acids. V was shortened by 6 bases and J by 2 bases, with 10 bases between the two germline ends. DNA for the CDR3: TGTGCCAGCAGAATGGACTACAACACCGGGGAGCTGTTTTTT. Encoded protein: CASRMDYNTGELFF.

This clone was seen only once. The rearrangement joins TRBV5-1 to TRBJ1-2, with D maybe TRBD1 (6 bases). CDR3 length: 14 amino acids. Germline values: CDR1 SGHRS, CDR2 YFSETQ. Trimming shortened V by 0 bases and J by 6 bases, and 12 bases separated the two germline ends. In nucleotides, the CDR3 is TGCGCCAGCAGCTTGGCCCCAGGGGAAAATGGCTACACCTTC. Translated: CASSLAPGENGYTF. Based on the CDR3 plus reference TRBV5-1 and TRBJ1-2, the full variable domain is KAGVTQTPRYLIKTRGQQVTLSCSPISGHRSVSWYQQTPGQGLQFLFEYFSETQRNKGNFPGRFSGRQFSNSRSEMNVSTLELGDSALYLCASSLAPGENGYTFGSGTRLTVV.

The rearrangement links TRBV20-1 to TRBJ2-1; D unresolved. CDR1 is DFQATT and CDR2 is SNEGSKA in the germline V gene (reference sequence). This CDR3 region has 11 residues. V was shortened by 2 bases and J by 11 bases, with 10 bases between the two germline ends. The CDR3 here is CSARSVSKQFF. CDR3 sequence (DNA): TGCAGTGCTAGAAGTGTGAGCAAGCAGTTCTTC.

V and J are TRBV19 and TRBJ2-5; D is perhaps TRBD1 (5 bases). Trimming stripped 3 bases from V and 10 bases from J, with 12 bases between. CDR1 and CDR2 (germline): LNHDA, SQIVND (reference sequence). This CDR3 is 12 amino acids long. The CDR3 coding sequence is TGTGCCAGTAGTATGGGGCCCCTCGGCCAGTACTTC. Amino acids: CASSMGPLGQYF.

V and J are TRBV6-6 and TRBJ2-1; 11 nucleotides agree with TRBD2. The CDR3 is made up of 13 amino acids. The germline V gene has CDR1 MNHNY and CDR2 SVGAGI (reference sequence). Losses at the gene ends were 8 bases for V and 7 bases for J; bases not matched to a gene: 4. The CDR3 DNA sequence: TGTGCCAGCGGTCTAGCGGGGGGAAATGAGCAGTTCTTC. This gives the protein CASGLAGGNEQFF.

The chain joins TRBV7-8 to TRBJ2-1; TRBD2 aligns across 7 bases. The CDR3 runs 15 residues. Per the germline V gene, CDR1 is SGHVS and CDR2 is FQNEAQ. The ends lost 5 bases at V and 0 bases at J; junction bases unmatched: 4. CDR3 nucleotides: TGTGCCAGCAGCCCCGGGGGGTTCTCCTACAATGAGCAGTTCTTC. This gives the protein CASSPGGFSYNEQFF.

This sequence joins TRBV6-5 and TRBJ2-7; 7 bases are shared with TRBD1. Trimming cost V 6 bases and J 3 bases; bases outside gene matches: 5. CDR3 length: 13 residues. The germline CDR1 and CDR2 sequences are MNHEY and SVGAGI. Here the CDR3 reads CASSVRDSYEQYF. The CDR3 DNA follows: TGTGCCAGCAGCGTCCGGGACAGCTACGAGCAGTACTTC.

The chain uses TRBV5-4 and TRBJ1-5; D possibly corresponds to TRBD1 (5 bases). Trimming took 0 bases from V and 2 from J, leaving 9 bases between them. The CDR3 is 15 amino acids. The V gene's germline CDR1 is SGHNT and CDR2 YYREEE (reference sequence). The CDR3 protein is CASSLGGTGNQPQHF. The DNA of the CDR3 is TGTGCCAGCAGCTTGGGAGGGACTGGCAATCAGCCCCAGCATTTT.

In its sample, this clone was seen a few times. The rearrangement links TRBV6-5 to TRBJ2-7, with 8 nucleotides matching TRBD1. V was clipped by 5 bases and J by 5 bases; unmatched bases: 5. The germline V gene encodes CDR1 MNHEY and CDR2 SVGAGI. The CDR3 runs to 13 residues. CDR3: CASSGQGGNEQYF. CDR3 DNA: TGTGCCAGCAGTGGACAGGGTGGAAACGAGCAGTACTTC.

A note on this clone: Mismatch with germline at one junction end may stem from a read error. The CDR3 bases are TGTTCCAGCAGCCTTTACCTAGCGGATACGCAGTATTTT. This codes for CSSSLYLADTQYF. The chain uses TRBV7-9 and TRBJ2-3; maybe TRBD2 (6 bases). Germline loops: CDR1 SEHNR, CDR2 FQNEAQ (reference sequence). The CDR3 consists of 13 residues.

V gene TRBV14 combines with J gene TRBJ2-5; 9 positions agree with TRBD2. Germline V lookup: CDR1 SGHDN, CDR2 FVKESK. With 0 bases clipped from V and 5 bases from J, the junction kept 7 bases outside the gene matches. There are 16 residues in the CDR3. The CDR3 DNA follows: TGTGCCAGCAGCCAAGAGCGGGGGGGCTGGCGGGAGACCCAGTACTTC. It yields the protein CASSQERGGWRETQYF.

J is TRBJ2-5 and V is TRBV7-2, with a possible D match to TRBD2 (6 bases). Deletions cut 5 bases from V and 4 bases from J, with 14 bases between. The CDR3 is 14 residues long. Germline V gives CDR1 SGHTA, CDR2 FQGNSA. The DNA of the CDR3 is TGTGCCAGCAGCCTACTAGCTCGGGGAGAGACCCAGTACTTC. Protein sequence: CASSLLARGETQYF. Variable domain in full (rest from reference TRBV7-2 and TRBJ2-5): GAGVSQSPSNKVTEKGKDVELRCDPISGHTALYWYRQSLGQGLEFLIYFQGNSAPDKSGLPSDRFSAERTGGSVSTLTIQRTQQEDSAVYLCASSLLARGETQYFGPGTRLLVL.

This clone was observed once. The chain employs TRBV10-1 and TRBJ2-3, with TRBD1 matching 9 bases. This CDR3 is 15 amino acids long. Germline assignment: CDR1 WNHNN and CDR2 SYGVQD (reference sequence). Germline trimming cut 0 bases from V and 4 bases from J; bases unmatched to any gene: 2. CDR3 DNA sequence: TGCGCCAGCAGTGAGTCTACAGGGGGCCCAGATACGCAGTATTTT. This encodes CASSESTGGPDTQYF.